This is a list of T cell receptor beta chains from one sample in a study of blood T cell repertoires in COVID-19. Generated by immunoSEQ multiplex PCR, the TCRdb table keeps only in-frame clones and is missing some. The sample records some 250,000 clones, 85% to 90% being singletons. The sequencing input was peripheral blood. The receptors come from a woman aged 55-70 years with COVID-19, enrolled during active disease. CDR3s include the opening cysteine and the closing phenylalanine or tryptophan. The order of the fields is V gene, D gene, CDR3 length, J gene, clone size, CDR3 protein, CDR3 DNA. A D gene is named only where the DNA matches it firmly. The size field is filled for only some rows; it gives once, few, many or a size class.

v_call: TRBV7-9; d_call: TRBD1; cdr3_length: 15; j_call: TRBJ1-2; clone_size: .; cdr3_aa: CASSGTGGAGYGYTF; cdr3_nt: TGTGCCAGCAGCGGTACAGGGGGCGCCGGCTATGGCTACACCTTC
v_call: TRBV28; d_call: TRBD1; cdr3_length: 15; j_call: TRBJ2-3; clone_size: .; cdr3_aa: CASSVARGRRDTQYF; cdr3_nt: TGTGCCAGCAGCGTTGCCAGGGGGCGGAGAGATACGCAGTATTTT
v_call: TRBV7-2; d_call: .; cdr3_length: 13; j_call: TRBJ2-5; clone_size: .; cdr3_aa: CASTPVLQETQYF; cdr3_nt: TGTGCCAGCACGCCGGTCCTGCAAGAGACCCAGTACTTC
v_call: TRBV27; d_call: TRBD1; cdr3_length: 15; j_call: TRBJ2-1; clone_size: once; cdr3_aa: CASSLNRDRYNEQFF; cdr3_nt: TGTGCCAGCAGCCTTAATCGGGACAGATACAATGAGCAGTTCTTC
v_call: TRBV11-2; d_call: .; cdr3_length: 14; j_call: TRBJ2-5; clone_size: .; cdr3_aa: CASSLERVRETQYF; cdr3_nt: TGTGCCAGCAGCTTAGAGAGGGTGAGGGAGACCCAGTACTTC
v_call: TRBV30; d_call: .; cdr3_length: 11; j_call: TRBJ1-3; clone_size: .; cdr3_aa: CAWTLGNTIYF; cdr3_nt: TGTGCCTGGACTCTTGGAAACACCATATATTTT
v_call: TRBV5-1; d_call: .; cdr3_length: 14; j_call: TRBJ1-1; clone_size: .; cdr3_aa: CASSLGGRGTEAFF; cdr3_nt: TGCGCCAGCAGCTTAGGTGGTCGGGGCACTGAAGCTTTCTTT
v_call: TRBV21-1; d_call: .; cdr3_length: 16; j_call: TRBJ2-1; clone_size: .; cdr3_aa: CASSKGGGSSYNEQFF; cdr3_nt: TGTGCCAGCAGCAAAGGGGGCGGGAGCTCCTACAATGAGCAGTTCTTC
v_call: TRBV11-3; d_call: TRBD2; cdr3_length: 15; j_call: TRBJ2-1; clone_size: .; cdr3_aa: CASSLSGSIYNEQFF; cdr3_nt: TGTGCCAGCAGCCTTAGCGGGAGTATTTACAATGAGCAGTTCTTC
v_call: TRBV4-1; d_call: .; cdr3_length: 16; j_call: TRBJ2-1; clone_size: .; cdr3_aa: CASSQGPLSSYNEQFF; cdr3_nt: TGCGCCAGCAGCCAAGGTCCGCTAAGCTCCTACAATGAGCAGTTCTTC
v_call: TRBV6-2/TRBV6-3; d_call: .; cdr3_length: 15; j_call: TRBJ1-6; clone_size: .; cdr3_aa: CASSYFDRINSPLHF; cdr3_nt: TGTGCCAGCAGTTATTTCGACAGAATTAATTCACCCCTCCACTTT
v_call: TRBV5-6; d_call: .; cdr3_length: 17; j_call: TRBJ1-3; clone_size: .; cdr3_aa: CASSLAGSTGLGNTIYF; cdr3_nt: TGTGCCAGCAGCTTGGCCGGGTCAACAGGGCTAGGAAACACCATATATTTT
v_call: TRBV21-1; d_call: .; cdr3_length: 16; j_call: TRBJ2-7; clone_size: .; cdr3_aa: CASSKSPAGESYEQYF; cdr3_nt: TGTGCCAGCAGCAAATCTCCGGCGGGAGAATCCTACGAGCAGTACTTC
v_call: TRBV19; d_call: .; cdr3_length: 14; j_call: TRBJ1-5; clone_size: .; cdr3_aa: CASSPETAYQPQHF; cdr3_nt: TGTGCCAGTAGTCCAGAGACAGCTTATCAGCCCCAGCATTTT
v_call: TRBV9; d_call: TRBD1; cdr3_length: 15; j_call: TRBJ2-1; clone_size: .; cdr3_aa: CASSRQGATYNEQFF; cdr3_nt: TGTGCCAGCAGCCGACAGGGGGCAACCTACAATGAGCAGTTCTTC
v_call: TRBV7-2; d_call: TRBD2; cdr3_length: 18; j_call: TRBJ2-1; clone_size: few; cdr3_aa: CASSWGLAEWSSYNEQFF; cdr3_nt: TGTGCCAGCAGCTGGGGACTAGCGGAGTGGAGCTCCTACAATGAGCAGTTCTTC
v_call: TRBV7-3; d_call: TRBD1; cdr3_length: 13; j_call: TRBJ1-2; clone_size: .; cdr3_aa: CASSQTGNYGYTF; cdr3_nt: TGTGCCAGCAGCCAGACAGGGAACTATGGCTACACCTTC
v_call: TRBV6-1; d_call: TRBD1; cdr3_length: 15; j_call: TRBJ1-1; clone_size: .; cdr3_aa: CASSERTGDNTEAFF; cdr3_nt: TGTGCCAGCAGTGAACGGACAGGAGATAACACTGAAGCTTTCTTT
v_call: TRBV6-2/TRBV6-3; d_call: .; cdr3_length: 18; j_call: TRBJ1-5; clone_size: .; cdr3_aa: CASSYRQGNAFGNQPQHF; cdr3_nt: TGTGCCAGCAGTTACAGGCAGGGTAACGCATTTGGCAATCAGCCCCAGCATTTT
v_call: TRBV29-1; d_call: TRBD1; cdr3_length: 14; j_call: TRBJ1-2; clone_size: .; cdr3_aa: CSVGEGQGAGGYTF; cdr3_nt: TGCAGCGTTGGGGAGGGACAGGGGGCTGGTGGCTACACCTTC
v_call: TRBV6-6; d_call: TRBD1; cdr3_length: 15; j_call: TRBJ2-7; clone_size: once; cdr3_aa: CASSYGTGYGDEQYF; cdr3_nt: TGTGCCAGCAGTTACGGGACAGGGTATGGCGACGAGCAGTACTTC